This T cell receptor beta chain is from a study of blood T cell repertoires in COVID-19. Study information: Acute and convalescent COVID-19 samples came from the United States, Italy and Spain. T cells, B-cell-depleted T cells, or PBMCs provided the cDNA or gDNA that served as material.

As originally analysed: Counts of nucleated cells, estimated from reference gene primer amplification, were obtained. TCRdb keeps only in-frame clones here, not all; method: immunoSEQ multiplex PCR. That table gives V, J and clone size, and the DNA gave D and trimming. Found here are about 49,000 clones, around 82% of them singletons; the top ten hold less than 3%. The germline V gene encodes CDR1 LGHDT and CDR2 YNNKEL (reference sequence). Losses at the gene ends were 2 bases for V and 8 bases for J; bases not matched to a gene: 10. CDR3 length: 16 amino acids. The sequence came from a woman aged 55-70 years with acute or convalescent COVID-19. The sample comprised peripheral blood. The J gene is TRBJ2-3, the V gene TRBV3-1 (or the pseudogene TRBV3-2), with 10 nucleotides matching TRBD1. The CDR3 DNA is TGTGCCAGCAGCCAACCGGGACAGGGGTATCGGAGTACGCAGTATTTT. Translation gives CASSQPGQGYRSTQYF.